Listed below are T cell receptor beta chains from one sample, sequenced in a study of cytomegalovirus exposure and HLA in healthy donors. Generated by immunoSEQ multiplex PCR, the TCRdb table keeps only in-frame clones and is missing some. Among about 73,000 clones, around 94% were seen once, and the ten largest hold about 3.5%. Specimen: PBMCs. The source is a young woman in good health and CMV-seropositive. Both conserved end residues are part of each CDR3. Each record gives: clone size, J gene, V gene, D gene, CDR3 length, CDR3 DNA, CDR3 protein. A D gene is named only where the DNA matches it firmly. Expanded clones get a size class; other rows say once, few or many, or leave the size out.

clone size: .; J gene: TRBJ2-5; V gene: TRBV18; D gene: .; CDR3 length: 14; CDR3 DNA: TGTGCCAGCTCACCACCGGTCAGCCAAGAGACCCAGTACTTC; CDR3 protein: CASSPPVSQETQYF
clone size: .; J gene: TRBJ2-1; V gene: TRBV7-9; D gene: .; CDR3 length: 15; CDR3 DNA: TGTGCCAGCAGCGGACAGGCGGGACTTCGCAATGAGCAGTTCTTC; CDR3 protein: CASSGQAGLRNEQFF
clone size: .; J gene: TRBJ2-2; V gene: TRBV16; D gene: .; CDR3 length: 15; CDR3 DNA: TGTGCCAGCAGCCTTGGGATAAGGGAGACCGGGGAGCTGTTTTTT; CDR3 protein: CASSLGIRETGELFF
clone size: .; J gene: TRBJ2-3; V gene: TRBV7-2; D gene: .; CDR3 length: 16; CDR3 DNA: TGTGCCAGCAGCTTAAGGCAGACTAGAAGCACAGATACGCAGTATTTT; CDR3 protein: CASSLRQTRSTDTQYF
clone size: .; J gene: TRBJ1-1; V gene: TRBV6-1; D gene: TRBD1; CDR3 length: 19; CDR3 DNA: TGTGCCAGCAGTGAAGCTAAGTGGGGACAGGGGGCGAAGAACACTGAAGCTTTCTTT; CDR3 protein: CASSEAKWGQGAKNTEAFF
clone size: .; J gene: TRBJ2-3; V gene: TRBV7-9; D gene: TRBD2; CDR3 length: 15; CDR3 DNA: TGTGCCAGCAGCCCTTTGGGGGACGGGAGGGATACGCAGTATTTT; CDR3 protein: CASSPLGDGRDTQYF
clone size: once; J gene: TRBJ1-2; V gene: TRBV6-1; D gene: .; CDR3 length: 12; CDR3 DNA: TGTGCCAGCAGTGAACTGGCAGGGTACTACACCTTC; CDR3 protein: CASSELAGYYTF
clone size: .; J gene: TRBJ1-5; V gene: TRBV19; D gene: .; CDR3 length: 15; CDR3 DNA: TGTGCCAGTAGTCCTCCGGGTCATAGCAATCAGCCCCAGCATTTT; CDR3 protein: CASSPPGHSNQPQHF
clone size: .; J gene: TRBJ2-4; V gene: TRBV5-1; D gene: .; CDR3 length: 12; CDR3 DNA: TGCGCCAGCAGCTTGGATGGAGGCATTCAGTACTTC; CDR3 protein: CASSLDGGIQYF
clone size: .; J gene: TRBJ1-2; V gene: TRBV2; D gene: .; CDR3 length: 13; CDR3 DNA: TGTGCCAGCAGGGACAGACTGAACTATGGCTACACCTTC; CDR3 protein: CASRDRLNYGYTF
clone size: .; J gene: TRBJ1-6; V gene: TRBV19; D gene: TRBD1; CDR3 length: 15; CDR3 DNA: TGTGCCAGCCATGGCGGGACAGGCTATAATTCACCCCTCCACTTT; CDR3 protein: CASHGGTGYNSPLHF
clone size: .; J gene: TRBJ2-1; V gene: TRBV5-1; D gene: TRBD2; CDR3 length: 16; CDR3 DNA: TGCGCCAGCAGCCCGGGGGGGCTAGCGGGACACAATGAGCAGTTCTTC; CDR3 protein: CASSPGGLAGHNEQFF
clone size: .; J gene: TRBJ2-7; V gene: TRBV4-1; D gene: TRBD2; CDR3 length: 20; CDR3 DNA: TGCGCCAGCAGCCAAGTATCCGGACTAGCGGGAGGGGTTGGCTCCTACGAGCAGTACTTC; CDR3 protein: CASSQVSGLAGGVGSYEQYF
clone size: .; J gene: TRBJ1-6; V gene: TRBV30; D gene: .; CDR3 length: 14; CDR3 DNA: TGTGCCTGGAGTGGAGGTCCTCGGCCTTCACCCCTCCACTTT; CDR3 protein: CAWSGGPRPSPLHF
clone size: .; J gene: TRBJ2-7; V gene: TRBV6-1; D gene: TRBD2; CDR3 length: 15; CDR3 DNA: TGTGCCAGCAGTTTTACCGGGACTAGCGGATACGAGCAGTACTTC; CDR3 protein: CASSFTGTSGYEQYF
clone size: .; J gene: TRBJ2-3; V gene: TRBV10-1; D gene: TRBD1; CDR3 length: 19; CDR3 DNA: TGCGCCAGCAGTGAGTCCGGGACAGGGGCCACAGGAAGCACAGATACGCAGTATTTT; CDR3 protein: CASSESGTGATGSTDTQYF
clone size: .; J gene: TRBJ1-4; V gene: TRBV5-1; D gene: TRBD1; CDR3 length: 14; CDR3 DNA: TGCGCCAGCAGCTTGGGACAGGGGGTTGGAAAACTGTTTTTT; CDR3 protein: CASSLGQGVGKLFF
clone size: .; J gene: TRBJ2-7; V gene: TRBV19; D gene: .; CDR3 length: 14; CDR3 DNA: TGTGCCAGTAGGGGAAGACGGGGTACCTACGAGCAGTACTTC; CDR3 protein: CASRGRRGTYEQYF
clone size: .; J gene: TRBJ1-1; V gene: TRBV30; D gene: .; CDR3 length: 13; CDR3 DNA: TGTGCCTGGGCTAACCAAATGAACACTGAAGCTTTCTTT; CDR3 protein: CAWANQMNTEAFF
clone size: .; J gene: TRBJ2-5; V gene: TRBV7-8; D gene: TRBD2; CDR3 length: 16; CDR3 DNA: TGTGCCAGCAGCCTCCAGACTAGCGGGATGGGGGAGACCCAGTACTTC; CDR3 protein: CASSLQTSGMGETQYF
clone size: .; J gene: TRBJ2-7; V gene: TRBV6-1; D gene: TRBD1; CDR3 length: 12; CDR3 DNA: TGTGCCAGCCGGACAGGGGTCTACGAGCAGTACTTC; CDR3 protein: CASRTGVYEQYF
clone size: .; J gene: TRBJ2-7; V gene: TRBV19; D gene: .; CDR3 length: 11; CDR3 DNA: TGTGCCAGTAGTGAGCGCCACGAGCAGTACTTC; CDR3 protein: CASSERHEQYF
clone size: .; J gene: TRBJ2-3; V gene: TRBV27; D gene: TRBD2; CDR3 length: 16; CDR3 DNA: TGTGCCAGCAGACGAACACGGGACTACCGCACAGATACGCAGTATTTT; CDR3 protein: CASRRTRDYRTDTQYF
clone size: .; J gene: TRBJ2-7; V gene: TRBV6-5; D gene: .; CDR3 length: 15; CDR3 DNA: TGTGCCAGCAGTAGTCTATTAGGGGGAACTTGTGAGCAGTACTTC; CDR3 protein: CASSSLLGGTCEQYF
clone size: .; J gene: TRBJ2-4; V gene: TRBV28; D gene: .; CDR3 length: 15; CDR3 DNA: TGTGCCAGCAGTTCGGAGGGGCAGGCTAAAAACATTCAGTACTTC; CDR3 protein: CASSSEGQAKNIQYF
clone size: .; J gene: TRBJ1-2; V gene: TRBV5-1; D gene: TRBD1; CDR3 length: 16; CDR3 DNA: TGCGCCAGCAGCTTCGAGACAGGGGTACGACTTTATGGCTACACCTTC; CDR3 protein: CASSFETGVRLYGYTF
clone size: .; J gene: TRBJ2-3; V gene: TRBV2; D gene: TRBD1; CDR3 length: 16; CDR3 DNA: TGTGCCAGCCAAACCCAATCGGGACAGGTTCCCGATACGCAGTATTTT; CDR3 protein: CASQTQSGQVPDTQYF
clone size: .; J gene: TRBJ1-2; V gene: TRBV4-2; D gene: TRBD1; CDR3 length: 17; CDR3 DNA: TGTGCCAGCAGCCAAGATAGGACGGGACAGAGGAACTATGGCTACACCTTC; CDR3 protein: CASSQDRTGQRNYGYTF
clone size: .; J gene: TRBJ1-2; V gene: TRBV2; D gene: .; CDR3 length: 17; CDR3 DNA: TGTGCCAGCAGTGAAGCGCAGACTCTCGGCTTCGGGTATGGCTACACCTTC; CDR3 protein: CASSEAQTLGFGYGYTF
clone size: .; J gene: TRBJ2-1; V gene: TRBV18; D gene: .; CDR3 length: 15; CDR3 DNA: TGTGCCAGCTCACCACAGGGGGGGATATACAATGAGCAGTTCTTC; CDR3 protein: CASSPQGGIYNEQFF
clone size: .; J gene: TRBJ2-2; V gene: TRBV7-3; D gene: TRBD2; CDR3 length: 16; CDR3 DNA: TGTGCCAGCAGCTTAACCCCGGGAGGTGCCACCGGGGAGCTGTTTTTT; CDR3 protein: CASSLTPGGATGELFF
clone size: .; J gene: TRBJ2-3; V gene: TRBV27; D gene: .; CDR3 length: 13; CDR3 DNA: TGTGCCACGGTCCAACAGGGCACAGATACGCAGTATTTT; CDR3 protein: CATVQQGTDTQYF
clone size: .; J gene: TRBJ2-5; V gene: TRBV5-4; D gene: TRBD2; CDR3 length: 16; CDR3 DNA: TGTGCCAGCAGCACCGCCCTAGCTAGCGGACAAGAGACCCAGTACTTC; CDR3 protein: CASSTALASGQETQYF
clone size: few; J gene: TRBJ1-6; V gene: TRBV6-5; D gene: TRBD1; CDR3 length: 15; CDR3 DNA: TGTGCCAGCACCGAGGGGGGGACAGGGATGTTTCCCCTCCACTTT; CDR3 protein: CASTEGGTGMFPLHF
clone size: .; J gene: TRBJ2-1; V gene: TRBV5-1; D gene: .; CDR3 length: 15; CDR3 DNA: TGCGCCAGCTCTCAACGAGGGGACACCCTCGATGAGCAGTTCTTC; CDR3 protein: CASSQRGDTLDEQFF
clone size: .; J gene: TRBJ1-2; V gene: TRBV29-1; D gene: .; CDR3 length: 10; CDR3 DNA: TGCAGCGTTGAGGGGAGTGGCTACACCTTC; CDR3 protein: CSVEGSGYTF
clone size: .; J gene: TRBJ1-5; V gene: TRBV18; D gene: .; CDR3 length: 15; CDR3 DNA: TGTGCCAGCTCACCAACGGGTGGGGGCAGGCAGCCCCAGCATTTT; CDR3 protein: CASSPTGGGRQPQHF
clone size: .; J gene: TRBJ2-1; V gene: TRBV9; D gene: .; CDR3 length: 15; CDR3 DNA: TGTGCCAGCAGCGTAGGGGAGGTCGTCTACAATGAGCAGTTCTTC; CDR3 protein: CASSVGEVVYNEQFF
clone size: .; J gene: TRBJ2-7; V gene: TRBV28; D gene: .; CDR3 length: 14; CDR3 DNA: TGTGCCAGCAGTCCGGGACAATTCGCCTACGAGCAGTACTTC; CDR3 protein: CASSPGQFAYEQYF
clone size: .; J gene: TRBJ2-5; V gene: TRBV6-6; D gene: .; CDR3 length: 16; CDR3 DNA: TGTGCCAGCAGTCTCCAACCGGACAGTCGCCAAGAGACCCAGTACTTC; CDR3 protein: CASSLQPDSRQETQYF
clone size: .; J gene: TRBJ1-3; V gene: TRBV27; D gene: TRBD1; CDR3 length: 16; CDR3 DNA: TGTGCCAGCAGGCCGGACAGGGGGCAAGGAATAAACACCATATATTTT; CDR3 protein: CASRPDRGQGINTIYF
clone size: .; J gene: TRBJ1-1; V gene: TRBV6-6; D gene: TRBD1; CDR3 length: 15; CDR3 DNA: TGTGCCAGCAGTGACCGACAGGGGGCAAACAGGGAAGCTTTCTTT; CDR3 protein: CASSDRQGANREAFF
clone size: few; J gene: TRBJ1-1; V gene: TRBV10-3; D gene: .; CDR3 length: 12; CDR3 DNA: TGTGCCATCAGGACAGCTAACACTGAAGCTTTCTTT; CDR3 protein: CAIRTANTEAFF
clone size: .; J gene: TRBJ2-1; V gene: TRBV7-3; D gene: TRBD2; CDR3 length: 16; CDR3 DNA: TGTGCCAGCAGCTTAAATGCGGGAGGGCCTTTAAATGAGCAGTTCTTC; CDR3 protein: CASSLNAGGPLNEQFF
clone size: .; J gene: TRBJ1-6; V gene: TRBV5-6; D gene: .; CDR3 length: 17; CDR3 DNA: TGTGCCAGCAGCTTGGGTGGAGGGACGGTTTATAATTCACCCCTCCACTTT; CDR3 protein: CASSLGGGTVYNSPLHF
clone size: .; J gene: TRBJ2-2; V gene: TRBV5-4; D gene: .; CDR3 length: 14; CDR3 DNA: TGTGCCAGCAGCTTGGATAGGAACACCGGGGAGCTGTTTTTT; CDR3 protein: CASSLDRNTGELFF
clone size: .; J gene: TRBJ2-1; V gene: TRBV5-1; D gene: .; CDR3 length: 15; CDR3 DNA: TGCGCCAGCAGCTTGGAGCCGAAACGCTACAATGAGCAGTTCTTC; CDR3 protein: CASSLEPKRYNEQFF
clone size: .; J gene: TRBJ2-1; V gene: TRBV7-8; D gene: .; CDR3 length: 15; CDR3 DNA: TGTGCCAGCAGTTACAACAGGGTTGCCTACAATGAGCAGTTCTTC; CDR3 protein: CASSYNRVAYNEQFF
clone size: .; J gene: TRBJ1-5; V gene: TRBV15; D gene: .; CDR3 length: 14; CDR3 DNA: TGTGCCACCAGCAGAGATCTAGGCAATCAGCCCCAGCATTTT; CDR3 protein: CATSRDLGNQPQHF
clone size: .; J gene: TRBJ2-7; V gene: TRBV27; D gene: .; CDR3 length: 14; CDR3 DNA: TGTGCCAGCAGCACAACAGGGAGTTCCCTCGAGCAGTACTTC; CDR3 protein: CASSTTGSSLEQYF
clone size: .; J gene: TRBJ2-7; V gene: TRBV6-5; D gene: TRBD2; CDR3 length: 15; CDR3 DNA: TGTGCCAGCAGTTACTCGTCTAGCGGTGACTACGAGCAGTACTTC; CDR3 protein: CASSYSSSGDYEQYF
clone size: .; J gene: TRBJ2-7; V gene: TRBV7-2; D gene: TRBD2; CDR3 length: 13; CDR3 DNA: TGTGCCAGCAGCGTCGGGACTAACTACGAGCAGTACTTC; CDR3 protein: CASSVGTNYEQYF
clone size: .; J gene: TRBJ1-6; V gene: TRBV7-9; D gene: .; CDR3 length: 14; CDR3 DNA: TGTGCCAGCAGCTTACAGGGGATTAATTCACCCCTCCACTTT; CDR3 protein: CASSLQGINSPLHF
clone size: .; J gene: TRBJ1-6; V gene: TRBV7-6; D gene: TRBD1; CDR3 length: 14; CDR3 DNA: TGTGCCAGCAGCTTAGCGACAGGGGTCTCACCCCTCCACTTT; CDR3 protein: CASSLATGVSPLHF
clone size: .; J gene: TRBJ2-7; V gene: TRBV5-1; D gene: TRBD2; CDR3 length: 15; CDR3 DNA: TGCGCCAGCATTCGACTAGCGGGAGGGAGTTACGAGCAGTACTTC; CDR3 protein: CASIRLAGGSYEQYF